This is a list of T cell receptor beta chains from one sample in a study of cytomegalovirus exposure and HLA in healthy donors. Repertoires were generated with immunoSEQ multiplex PCR, while TCRdb's copy carries only in-frame clones and drops some. The sample contains around 98,000 clones, roughly two thirds of which appear only once. Sequences were obtained from PBMCs. The receptors shown here come from a female donor in good health and CMV-seronegative. CDR3s include the opening cysteine and the closing phenylalanine or tryptophan. D genes are given only for firm matches. Not all rows give a size; the values are once, few, many and, for expanded clones, a class.

cdr3_aa	cdr3_nt	v_call	clone_size	d_call	j_call
CASRAGQANTGELFF	TGTGCCAGCAGAGCTGGACAGGCGAACACCGGGGAGCTGTTTTTT	TRBV7-3	-	TRBD1	TRBJ2-2
CASSPGLAGAPYNEQFF	TGTGCCAGCAGCCCCGGACTAGCGGGAGCCCCCTACAATGAGCAGTTCTTC	TRBV14	-	TRBD2	TRBJ2-1
CASRRGGTGELFF	TGTGCCAGCAGGCGGGGAGGGACCGGGGAGCTGTTTTTT	TRBV2	-	TRBD2	TRBJ2-2
CASSSGVRGGYEQYF	TGTGCCAGTAGTTCGGGGGTAAGAGGCGGCTACGAGCAGTACTTC	TRBV19	few	-	TRBJ2-7
CASSPASKYEQYF	TGTGCCAGCAGTCCGGCTAGCAAGTACGAGCAGTACTTC	TRBV28	once	-	TRBJ2-7
CASSFGAGGSQPQHF	TGTGCCAGCAGCTTTGGGGCAGGGGGCAGTCAGCCCCAGCATTTT	TRBV7-8	-	TRBD1	TRBJ1-5
CASRDLDRDTEAFF	TGTGCCAGCAGAGACTTGGACAGGGACACTGAAGCTTTCTTT	TRBV16	-	TRBD1	TRBJ1-1
CASSPSAGNTEAFF	TGTGCCAGCTCACCATCGGCGGGGAACACTGAAGCTTTCTTT	TRBV18	-	-	TRBJ1-1
CASSQESGAGGNTIYF	TGCGCCAGCAGCCAAGAATCAGGGGCCGGTGGAAACACCATATATTTT	TRBV4-3	few	-	TRBJ1-3
CASSQGPSGGQETQYF	TGTGCCAGCAGCCAAGGTCCCTCGGGGGGTCAAGAGACCCAGTACTTC	TRBV4-2	-	TRBD2	TRBJ2-5
CASRPGLGAYTQYF	TGTGCCAGCAGACCGGGACTAGGGGCTTATACGCAGTATTTT	TRBV6-5	-	TRBD2	TRBJ2-3
CASSYSSRDTHEGYTF	TGTGCCAGCAGTTACTCGAGTCGGGACACACACGAGGGCTACACCTTC	TRBV6-6	-	-	TRBJ1-2
CASSSEADSALHF	TGTGCCAGCAGCTCAGAGGCGGATTCGGCCCTCCACTTT	TRBV9	-	-	TRBJ1-6
CAITEAGGPREQYF	TGTGCCATCACAGAAGCGGGGGGGCCGAGGGAGCAGTACTTC	TRBV10-3	-	TRBD2	TRBJ2-7
CASSLRRGRTEAFF	TGTGCCAGCAGCTTACGGAGGGGGCGCACTGAAGCTTTCTTT	TRBV7-2	few	TRBD1	TRBJ1-1
CASSLDQGGWEDIQYF	TGTGCCAGCAGCTTAGATCAGGGAGGGTGGGAGGACATTCAGTACTTC	TRBV11-2	-	TRBD2	TRBJ2-4
CASSLGRLAGRFYNEQFF	TGTGCCAGCAGCTTAGGTAGGCTAGCGGGGAGATTTTACAATGAGCAGTTCTTC	TRBV7-8	-	TRBD2	TRBJ2-1
CASTILGGGREKLFF	TGTGCCAGCACTATCCTTGGAGGGGGCCGGGAAAAACTGTTTTTT	TRBV5-6	few	TRBD1	TRBJ1-4
CASSRTSNLNTGELFF	TGTGCCAGCTCGCGTACTAGCAACTTGAACACCGGGGAGCTGTTTTTT	TRBV18	-	-	TRBJ2-2
CASSDQGSGRPYNEQFF	TGTGCCAGCAGTGACCAGGGGAGCGGGAGACCCTACAATGAGCAGTTCTTC	TRBV27	-	TRBD2	TRBJ2-1
CAWRVPFGAPNTEAFF	TGTGCCTGGAGGGTCCCTTTTGGGGCCCCGAACACTGAAGCTTTCTTT	TRBV30	once	-	TRBJ1-1
CASSARLAGRQDTQYF	TGTGCCAGCAGCGCAAGACTAGCGGGACGACAAGATACGCAGTATTTT	TRBV13	once	TRBD2	TRBJ2-3
CASSTRLSTDTQYF	TGCGCCAGCAGCACCCGCCTAAGCACAGATACGCAGTATTTT	TRBV4-1	once	-	TRBJ2-3
CASSFSRDNNPTDTQYF	TGTGCCAGCAGCTTTTCCCGGGACAATAATCCCACAGATACGCAGTATTTT	TRBV5-6	-	-	TRBJ2-3
CASSPPRDRSNTGELFF	TGTGCCAGCTCACCACCCCGGGACAGATCGAACACCGGGGAGCTGTTTTTT	TRBV18	-	TRBD1	TRBJ2-2
CASINAGGAGTEAFF	TGTGCCAGCATCAACGCAGGGGGCGCGGGCACTGAAGCTTTCTTT	TRBV6-6	-	TRBD1	TRBJ1-1
CASRAGATGFYGYTF	TGTGCCAGCAGAGCTGGGGCCACAGGGTTCTATGGCTACACCTTC	TRBV2	few	-	TRBJ1-2
CASSELDAGDEQFF	TGTGCCAGCAGTGAATTGGACGCGGGGGATGAGCAGTTCTTC	TRBV25-1	-	TRBD2	TRBJ2-1
CASSVFSYEQYF	TGTGCCAGCAGTGTTTTTAGCTACGAGCAGTACTTC	TRBV25-1	-	-	TRBJ2-7
CASSPGGVTSTDTQYF	TGTGCCAGCAGCCCAGGGGGAGTCACTAGCACAGATACGCAGTATTTT	TRBV7-9	-	TRBD1	TRBJ2-3
CASGPHGTANEKLFF	TGTGCCAGCGGTCCCCACGGGACAGCTAATGAAAAACTGTTTTTT	TRBV28	-	TRBD1	TRBJ1-4
CAWSDDIGSEQYF	TGTGCCTGGAGTGACGACATCGGATCGGAGCAGTACTTC	TRBV30	once	-	TRBJ2-7
CAGGEDRSNEQFF	TGTGCTGGGGGAGAGGACAGAAGCAATGAGCAGTTCTTC	TRBV30	-	-	TRBJ2-1
CASSGTGGSGNTIYF	TGTGCCAGCAGTGGGACAGGGGGCTCTGGAAACACCATATATTTT	TRBV2	-	TRBD1	TRBJ1-3
CASSAGQGDYGYTF	TGTGCCAGCAGCGCCGGACAGGGCGACTATGGCTACACCTTC	TRBV9	-	TRBD1	TRBJ1-2
CASSLGAVPFF	TGTGCCAGCAGCTTAGGGGCAGTCCCGTTCTTT	TRBV11-2	-	-	TRBJ1-1
CASDRDRGNQPQHF	TGTGCCAGCGATAGGGACAGGGGCAATCAGCCCCAGCATTTT	TRBV2	-	TRBD1	TRBJ1-5
CASSLPGSAEGATPLGEQYF	TGCGCCAGCAGCTTGCCTGGTTCCGCGGAGGGGGCCACACCACTGGGGGAGCAGTACTTC	TRBV5-1	-	-	TRBJ2-7
CASSLLGTSGNNEQFF	TGTGCCAGCAGTTTATTGGGGACTAGCGGAAACAATGAGCAGTTCTTC	TRBV27	-	TRBD2	TRBJ2-1
CASSLRTPYNEQFF	TGTGCCAGCAGCCTTCGGACACCCTACAATGAGCAGTTCTTC	TRBV28	-	-	TRBJ2-1
CASSPPSGTAGVTQYF	TGTGCCAGCTCCCCTCCCTCCGGGACAGCGGGAGTGACCCAGTACTTC	TRBV18	-	-	TRBJ2-5
CASSADSYEQYF	TGTGCCAGCAGTGCGGACAGCTACGAGCAGTACTTC	TRBV2	-	-	TRBJ2-7
CASSPGQGGYEQYF	TGTGCCAGTAGTCCGGGACAGGGGGGGTACGAGCAGTACTTC	TRBV19	once	TRBD1	TRBJ2-7
CASSDVAGNIQYF	TGTGCCAGCAGTGACGTGGCGGGGAACATTCAGTACTTC	TRBV2	-	-	TRBJ2-4
CASSQDELAGGQNEQFF	TGCGCCAGCAGCCAAGATGAACTAGCGGGAGGCCAAAATGAGCAGTTCTTC	TRBV4-1	-	TRBD2	TRBJ2-1
CASSRAGLYTDTQYF	TGTGCCAGCAGCCGCGCCGGACTCTACACAGATACGCAGTATTTT	TRBV7-3	-	-	TRBJ2-3